This TCR beta chain was recovered during a study of T cell responses to AZD1222 COVID-19 vaccine. Study-wide points: Reports indicate that nearly half of spike-specific TCRs are directed at unmutated variant regions.

Method: immunoSEQ multiplex PCR; TCRdb's copy keeps in-frame clones and lacks some. This sample has approximately 150,000 clones, with approximately 93% found just once. With respect to this clone: The antigen remains undetermined.

CDR1 SGHVS and CDR2 FQNEAQ come from the germline V gene. This CDR3 is built from 19 residues. The junction had 15 bases not matched to a gene; V was cut back by 0 bases and J by 6 bases. The sample consisted of peripheral blood, taken 28 days after the second AZD1222 dose. This chain uses TRBV7-8 with TRBJ2-1; TRBD2 matches at 9 bases. The sequence derives from an adult who received the AZD1222 COVID-19 vaccine. CDR3 loop: CASSLANWDIAGVGNEQFF. The CDR3 DNA reads TGTGCCAGCAGCTTAGCGAATTGGGATATAGCGGGAGTGGGCAATGAGCAGTTCTTC.